The clone carrying this T cell receptor beta chain was observed a handful of times. Its antigen remains unidentified. The data belong to a study of identical twins. The cDNA had a unique molecular identifier and a template-switch universal primer site. TCRdb re-called the 5' RACE reads through MiXCR, storing one row per CDR3 protein. This sample has 1.5 million to 2 million distinct CDR3 sequences; more than 30% occur once, and the top ten carry about 0.27%. The CDR3 is 15 residues long. Germline V gene lookup returns CDR1 SGHRS and CDR2 YFSETQ. V was cut by 2 bases and J by 0 bases, with 10 bases left in between. Donors were all healthy Caucasians. Whole-study findings and limits: Monozygotic twin pairs showed more out-of-frame TCR alpha sharing than models estimated.

This rearrangement joins TRBV5-1 to TRBJ2-3; possibly TRBD2 for D (6 bases). The TCR comes from a newborn girl in good health. The specimen was cord blood. The CDR3 bases are TGCGCCAGCAGCTTAACTAGCAGGAGCACAGATACGCAGTATTTT. It encodes CASSLTSRSTDTQYF.